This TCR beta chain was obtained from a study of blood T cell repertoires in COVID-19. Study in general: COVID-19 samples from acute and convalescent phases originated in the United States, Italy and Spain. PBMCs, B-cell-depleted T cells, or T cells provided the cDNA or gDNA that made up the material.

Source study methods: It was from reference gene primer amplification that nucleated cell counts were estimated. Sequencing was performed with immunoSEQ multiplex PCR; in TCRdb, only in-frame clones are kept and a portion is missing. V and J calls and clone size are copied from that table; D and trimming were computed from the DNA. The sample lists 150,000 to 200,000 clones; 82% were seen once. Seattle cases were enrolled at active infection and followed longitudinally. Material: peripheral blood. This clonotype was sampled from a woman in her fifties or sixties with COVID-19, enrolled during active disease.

The DNA for the CDR3 is TGTGCCAGCAGTGGACAGGGGAATCAGCCCCAGCATTTT. This sequence encodes CASSGQGNQPQHF. The chain uses TRBV2 and TRBJ1-5, with 8 positions matching TRBD1. The CDR3 loop spans 13 amino acids. Looked up from germline, CDR1 is SNHLY and CDR2 is FYNNEI. V lost 4 bases to trimming and J lost 4 bases; unmatched junction nucleotides: 0.